Below are 26 T cell receptor beta chains sequenced from a single sample in a study of T cell responses to AZD1222 COVID-19 vaccine. Sequencing used immunoSEQ multiplex PCR; TCRdb keeps in-frame clones, though not all of them. The sample has 65,000 to 85,000 clones, approximately 90% seen once. Sample: peripheral blood, taken on day 0 of AZD1222 vaccination. The receptors derive from an adult in good health.

V gene TRBV7-9 combines with J gene TRBJ1-2; 7 bases agree with TRBD1. Germline V gives CDR1 SEHNR, CDR2 FQNEAQ (reference sequence). With 4 bases clipped from V and 3 bases from J, the junction kept 11 bases outside the gene matches. The CDR3 has 16 residues. CDR3 DNA: TGTGCCAGCAGCTCAACCCGACAGGGCTCCCACTATGGCTACACCTTC. Translation: CASSSTRQGSHYGYTF.

The chain joins TRBV6-2 or TRBV6-3 to TRBJ1-6, with D perhaps matching TRBD1 (5 bases). The CDR3 loop spans 16 amino acids. Trimming took 2 bases from V and 3 from J, leaving 11 bases between them. Germline V gene lookup returns CDR1 MNHEY and CDR2 SVGEGT. The CDR3 DNA reads TGTGCCAGCAGTTACGGTGGGGGGGACTATAATTCACCCCTCCACTTT. Protein product: CASSYGGGDYNSPLHF.

This clone has just a few counts. The chain recombines TRBV11-2 with TRBJ1-3; D is perhaps TRBD1 (6 bases). V lost 2 bases to trimming and J lost 7 bases, with 9 bases between them. The CDR3 consists of 13 residues. Germline V gene data show CDR1 as SGHAT and CDR2 as FQNNGV. The CDR3 reads CASSLWQGNTIYF. CDR3 nucleotides: TGTGCCAGCAGCTTATGGCAGGGGAACACCATATATTTT.

V gene TRBV12-3 or TRBV12-4 combines with J gene TRBJ1-2; D call uncertain. Trimming took 2 bases from V and 7 from J, leaving 8 bases between them. The CDR3 runs 12 residues. CDR3 protein: CASSLRSGGYTF. DNA of the CDR3: TGTGCCAGCAGTTTAAGGTCCGGTGGCTACACCTTC.

The chain recombines TRBV5-6 with TRBJ1-1; 12 bases map to TRBD1. The CDR3 loop spans 14 amino acids. Germline CDR1 SGHDT, CDR2 YYEEEE. V lost 2 bases, J lost 7 bases, and 3 bases stayed unmatched. In DNA form, the CDR3 reads TGTGCCAGCAGCTTCGGGACAGGGGGCGGTGAAGCTTTCTTT. Its translation: CASSFGTGGGEAFF.

The J gene is TRBJ2-7, the V gene TRBV10-3, with 8 bases matching TRBD2. CDR3 length: 14 amino acids. Trimming at V came to 10 bases and at J to 0 bases, leaving 8 bases not matched to a gene. The germline V gene encodes CDR1 ENHRY and CDR2 SYGVKD. This chain's CDR3 is CATQRELSSYEQYF. CDR3 coding DNA: TGTGCCACCCAGCGGGAGCTGAGCTCCTACGAGCAGTACTTC.

This chain's CDR3 is CASSLDRSSGNTIYF. In nucleotides, the CDR3 is TGTGCCAGCAGCTTAGACAGGAGTTCTGGAAACACCATATATTTT. The chain recombines TRBV11-2 with TRBJ1-3, with unresolved D. The V gene lost 0 bases and the J gene lost 1 base, with 7 bases spanning the gap. Germline CDR1 is SGHAT and CDR2 is FQNNGV. This CDR3 spans 15 amino acids.

The rearrangement uses TRBV29-1 and TRBJ2-1; a possible D gene is TRBD1 (7 bases). Germline CDR1 reads SQVTM; CDR2 reads ANQGSEA. The CDR3 has 13 amino acids. Trimming pared 4 bases from V and 9 bases from J, leaving 16 bases between. CDR3 DNA: TGCAGCGTTGTCGGACCGCAGGGGGGTGAGCAGTTCTTC. Protein product: CSVVGPQGGEQFF.

V and J are TRBV19 and TRBJ2-7; D possibly corresponds to TRBD1 (5 bases). This CDR3 is 13 amino acids long. V lost 3 bases, J lost 4 bases, and 10 bases lay in between. Germline V gene lookup returns CDR1 LNHDA and CDR2 SQIVND (reference sequence). CDR3 DNA: TGTGCCAGTAGTATGGGGCTAGATTACGAGCAGTACTTC. Translation: CASSMGLDYEQYF.

The chain combines TRBV27 with TRBJ2-1; the D gene is possibly TRBD2 (6 bases). This CDR3 is built from 16 residues. Germline CDR1 is MNHEY and CDR2 is SMNVEV (reference sequence). Trimming cost V 7 bases and J 5 bases, with 21 bases left between them. In DNA, the CDR3 is TGTGCCAGCACCCCTACGGACGGGAGAGTGAACAATGAGCAGTTCTTC. This encodes CASTPTDGRVNNEQFF.

The gene calls are TRBV7-2 and TRBJ2-4; D is ambiguous. Per the germline V gene, CDR1 is SGHTA and CDR2 is FQGNSA. CDR3 length: 14 amino acids. V lost 4 bases to trimming and J lost 2 bases, with 9 bases between them. The CDR3 region is CASSSGQTKNIQYF. The CDR3 DNA reads as TGTGCCAGCAGCTCCGGCCAGACCAAAAACATTCAGTACTTC.

The chain uses TRBV5-1 and TRBJ2-3; TRBD1 agrees at 8 bases. There are 16 residues in the CDR3. V gave up 4 bases and J gave up 1 base; unmatched junction bases: 8. Germline V lookup: CDR1 SGHRS, CDR2 YFSETQ. CDR3 loop: CASSLQGDVGTDTQYF. CDR3 DNA: TGCGCCAGCAGCCTACAGGGGGATGTCGGCACAGATACGCAGTATTTT.

This clone has a handful of counts. The V call is TRBV5-1, the J call TRBJ2-3, with D maybe TRBD2 (7 bases). Germline CDR1 SGHRS, CDR2 YFSETQ. V was pared by 5 bases and J by 0 bases, with 16 bases between. The CDR3 extends over 16 amino acids. CDR3 sequence: CASRDPAGASTDTQYF. The CDR3 nucleotides read TGCGCCAGCAGGGACCCTGCGGGGGCGAGCACAGATACGCAGTATTTT.

The rearrangement links TRBV5-6 to TRBJ2-5, with D possibly being TRBD2 (6 bases). V lost 0 bases, J lost 13 bases, and 13 bases lay in between. The CDR3 is 12 residues long. Germline CDR1 SGHDT, CDR2 YYEEEE. CDR3 DNA: TGTGCCAGCAGCTTGGAGGGACGGGGAGGGTACTTC. Amino acid sequence: CASSLEGRGGYF. Full variable domain (remainder filled in from reference TRBV5-6 and TRBJ2-5): DAGVTQSPTHLIKTRGQQVTLRCSPKSGHDTVSWYQQALGQGPQFIFQYYEEEERQRGNFPDRFSGHQFPNYSSELNVNALLLGDSALYLCASSLEGRGGYFGPGTRLLVL.

This chain links TRBV6-4 with TRBJ1-5, with D unresolved. This CDR3 contains 15 residues. V lost 0 bases and J 1 base, leaving 7 bases between the germline ends. Germline CDR1 reads MRHNA; CDR2 reads SNTAGT. As DNA, the CDR3 is TGTGCCAGCAGTGACTCGGCAGCCAGCAATCAGCCCCAGCATTTT. Its protein is CASSDSAASNQPQHF.

J is TRBJ2-7 and V is TRBV9; 7 bases agree with TRBD2. The trim removed 0 bases at V and 5 bases at J, leaving 5 bases unmatched. The CDR3 covers 14 residues. CDR1 SGDLS and CDR2 YYNGEE come from the germline V gene. The DNA for the CDR3 is TGTGCCAGCAGCGTAGGTAGCGGGTTGAACGAGCAGTACTTC. This sequence encodes CASSVGSGLNEQYF.

This clone appeared a single time. The chain is built from TRBV24-1 and TRBJ2-5, with TRBD2 matching over 11 bases. The junction had 15 bases not matched to a gene; V was cut back by 12 bases and J by 7 bases. Germline V gene sequence: CDR1 KGHDR, CDR2 SFDVKD. CDR3 length equals 15 residues. This chain's CDR3 is CAGGASGRLEGTQYF. The CDR3 DNA reads as TGTGCCGGAGGCGCTAGCGGGAGGCTGGAGGGGACCCAGTACTTC.

V usage is TRBV11-2 and J usage is TRBJ2-7; TRBD2 agrees at 8 bases. The CDR3 is 15 residues long. Germline loops: CDR1 SGHAT, CDR2 FQNNGV. After removal of 5 bases from V and 7 bases from J, the junction contained 13 bases not matched to a gene. DNA for the CDR3: TGTGCCAGCAGCCCCAGCGGGGGAAAAACGGGGGAGCAGTACGTC. Encoded protein: CASSPSGGKTGEQYV.

The chain joins TRBV6-5 to TRBJ2-1, with D perhaps matching TRBD1 (5 bases). V dropped 8 bases and J dropped 2 bases, with 13 bases sitting between them. Germline CDR1 is MNHEY and CDR2 is SVGAGI. The CDR3 is 14 residues long. This chain's CDR3 is CASGSRVAYNEQFF. CDR3 DNA: TGTGCCAGCGGTTCCAGGGTTGCCTACAATGAGCAGTTCTTC.

The chain is built from TRBV6-6 and TRBJ2-7; 10 positions agree with TRBD2. With V trimmed by 5 bases and J by 2 bases, 3 bases remained unmatched. The CDR3 is 14 amino acids. Per germline, CDR1 MNHNY and CDR2 SVGAGI (reference sequence). The CDR3 loop is CASSTGTSAYEQYF. CDR3 nucleotides: TGTGCCAGCAGTACTGGGACTAGCGCCTACGAGCAGTACTTC.

The J gene is TRBJ2-3, the V gene TRBV29-1; D remains ambiguous. Between the trimmed V and J ends, which lost 7 bases and 0 bases, there was a span of 5 bases. CDR1 is SQVTM and CDR2 is ANQGSEA in the germline V gene. The CDR3 contains 11 residues. The CDR3 DNA sequence: TGCAGCGCCCGTAGCACAGATACGCAGTATTTT. Its translation is CSARSTDTQYF.

This chain uses TRBV3-1 (or the pseudogene TRBV3-2) with TRBJ2-7, with TRBD2 matching over 10 bases. CDR3 length equals 15 residues. In germline, CDR1 is LGHDT, CDR2 YNNKEL (reference sequence). V lost 4 bases to trimming and J lost 1 base; unmatched junction nucleotides: 4. CDR3 loop: CASSPGTSASYEQYF. For the CDR3, the DNA is TGTGCCAGCAGCCCCGGGACTAGCGCTTCCTACGAGCAGTACTTC.

This chain joins TRBV11-2 and TRBJ1-6; TRBD1 aligns across 9 bases. Trimming at V came to 1 base and at J to 7 bases, leaving 5 bases not matched to a gene. CDR1 is SGHAT and CDR2 is FQNNGV in the germline V gene. The CDR3 sequence is 16 residues long. CDR3 sequence: CASSLGSGQGNSPLHF. DNA for the CDR3: TGTGCCAGCAGCTTAGGGAGTGGACAGGGGAATTCACCCCTCCACTTT. The variable domain in full, with the rest retrieved from reference TRBV11-2 and TRBJ1-6, is EAGVAQSPRYKIIEKRQSVAFWCNPISGHATLYWYQQILGQGPKLLIQFQNNGVVDDSQLPKDRFSAERLKGVDSTLKIQPAKLEDSAVYLCASSLGSGQGNSPLHFGNGTRLTVT.

The chain joins TRBV29-1 to TRBJ1-1; weak D call: TRBD1 (5 bases). There are 14 residues in the CDR3. The V gene's germline CDR1 is SQVTM and CDR2 ANQGSEA. Trimming took off 6 bases at V and 5 bases at J, with 19 bases between the two ends. The CDR3 bases are TGCAGCGTCCGGGGGTCCTCTGCTACGACTGAAGCTTTCTTT. Residues: CSVRGSSATTEAFF.

The chain combines TRBV5-1 with TRBJ2-2; 7 nucleotides agree with TRBD2. With V trimmed by 1 base and J by 6 bases, 6 bases remained unmatched. The CDR3 is 15 amino acids. Germline CDR1 SGHRS, CDR2 YFSETQ. This CDR3 is CASSLRIGRAGELFF. The CDR3 DNA reads as TGCGCCAGCAGCTTGCGGATTGGGAGGGCCGGGGAGCTGTTTTTT.

The V call is TRBV19, the J call TRBJ1-5; weak D call: TRBD1 (5 bases). The CDR3 extends over 15 amino acids. The germline V and J ends were trimmed by 7 bases and 7 bases, with 20 bases remaining between them. Germline V CDR1 and CDR2: LNHDA, SQIVND (reference sequence). CDR3 residues: CASTKIEGLEQPQHF. The CDR3 coding sequence is TGTGCCAGTACCAAAATAGAGGGGCTCGAACAGCCCCAGCATTTT. Complete variable domain (other parts from reference TRBV19 and TRBJ1-5): DGGITQSPKYLFRKEGQNVTLSCEQNLNHDAMYWYRQDPGQGLRLIYYSQIVNDFQKGDIAEGYSVSREKKESFPLTVTSAQKNPTAFYLCASTKIEGLEQPQHFGDGTRLSIL.